This TCR beta chain is drawn from a study of identical twins. General observations from the study: The authors drew conclusions from cross-sectional statistical analysis rather than following the same donors. Within monozygotic twins, out-of-frame TCR alpha sharing was underestimated by the models.

Comments on this clonotype: Its matching antigen is unknown.

A universal primer site was created by template switching, with the cDNA bearing unique molecular identifiers. MiXCR was run by TCRdb on the 5' RACE reads, yielding one entry per CDR3 protein. The table shows approximately 890,000 distinct CDR3 sequences, with around 12% occurring only once. Germline lookup yields CDR1 SEHNR and CDR2 FQNEAQ (reference sequence). Trimming removed 6 bases at V and 3 bases at J, with 18 bases between. The CDR3 runs 16 residues. In every case, the donor was a healthy Caucasian. This sample was shared with a second study, whose subject was yellow fever vaccine responses in identical twins.

This rearrangement joins TRBV7-9 to TRBJ1-3; possible D gene TRBD1, 5 bases. The TCR originated in a woman between 18 and 30 years old in good health. Sequencing input: PBMCs. The CDR3 spells CASSRSGGFGGNTIYF. The CDR3 DNA sequence: TGTGCCAGCAGTCGCTCGGGGGGATTCGGTGGAAACACCATATATTTT.